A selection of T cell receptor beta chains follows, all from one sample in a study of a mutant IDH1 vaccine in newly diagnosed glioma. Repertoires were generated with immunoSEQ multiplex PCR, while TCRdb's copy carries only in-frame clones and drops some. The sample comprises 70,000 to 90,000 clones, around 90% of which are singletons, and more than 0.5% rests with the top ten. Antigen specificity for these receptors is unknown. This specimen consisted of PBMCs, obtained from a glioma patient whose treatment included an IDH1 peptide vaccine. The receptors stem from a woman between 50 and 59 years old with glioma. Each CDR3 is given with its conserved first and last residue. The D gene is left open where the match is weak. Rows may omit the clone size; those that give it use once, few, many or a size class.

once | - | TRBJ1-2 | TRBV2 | CASSQQGTNYGYTF | TGTGCCAGCAGTCAACAGGGAACTAACTATGGCTACACCTTC
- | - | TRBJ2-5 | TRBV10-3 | CAISRDLGETQYF | TGTGCCATCAGTCGGGACCTTGGGGAGACCCAGTACTTC
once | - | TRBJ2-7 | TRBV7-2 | CASTIGLNSYEQYF | TGTGCCAGCACGATAGGACTCAACTCCTACGAGCAGTACTTC
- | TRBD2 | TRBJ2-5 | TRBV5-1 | CATSGTSGQETQYF | TGCGCCACCTCGGGGACTAGCGGCCAAGAGACCCAGTACTTC
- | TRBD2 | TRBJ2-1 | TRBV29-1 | CSVEGGREINNEQFF | TGCAGCGTTGAAGGCGGGCGGGAGATCAACAATGAGCAGTTCTTC
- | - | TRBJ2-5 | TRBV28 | CASSLLLQVRETQYF | TGTGCCAGCAGTCTCCTTCTACAGGTTAGGGAGACCCAGTACTTC
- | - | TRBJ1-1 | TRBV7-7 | CASSLDVNTEAFF | TGTGCTAGCAGCTTAGACGTGAACACTGAAGCTTTCTTT
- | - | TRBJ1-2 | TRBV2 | CASSGRGSIANYGYTF | TGTGCCAGCAGCGGTAGAGGGAGTATAGCTAACTATGGCTACACCTTC
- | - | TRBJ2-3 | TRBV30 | CAWSGTSRGDTQYF | TGTGCCTGGAGTGGAACTAGCAGGGGCGATACGCAGTATTTT
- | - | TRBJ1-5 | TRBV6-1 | CASSEARQAGNQPQHF | TGTGCCAGCAGTGAAGCCCGCCAAGCAGGGAATCAGCCCCAGCATTTT
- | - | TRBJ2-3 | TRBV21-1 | CASSKEGGTCTDTQYF | TGTGCCAGCAGCAAAGAAGGCGGGACCTGCACAGATACGCAGTATTTT
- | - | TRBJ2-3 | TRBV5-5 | CASSPVDTQYF | TGTGCCAGCAGCCCGGTAGATACGCAGTATTTT
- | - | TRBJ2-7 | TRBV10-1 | CASSPTGRGTSYEQYF | TGCGCCAGCAGTCCCACGGGTAGGGGGACTTCCTACGAGCAGTACTTC
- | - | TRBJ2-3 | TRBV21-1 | CASSIVLGDTQYF | TGTGCCAGCAGCATAGTCTTGGGGGATACGCAGTATTTT
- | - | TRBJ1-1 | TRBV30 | CAWRRGADTEAFF | TGTGCCTGGAGACGAGGGGCGGACACTGAAGCTTTCTTT
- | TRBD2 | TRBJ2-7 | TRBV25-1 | CASSQGTRTEQYF | TGTGCCAGCAGTCAAGGGACTAGAACCGAGCAGTACTTC